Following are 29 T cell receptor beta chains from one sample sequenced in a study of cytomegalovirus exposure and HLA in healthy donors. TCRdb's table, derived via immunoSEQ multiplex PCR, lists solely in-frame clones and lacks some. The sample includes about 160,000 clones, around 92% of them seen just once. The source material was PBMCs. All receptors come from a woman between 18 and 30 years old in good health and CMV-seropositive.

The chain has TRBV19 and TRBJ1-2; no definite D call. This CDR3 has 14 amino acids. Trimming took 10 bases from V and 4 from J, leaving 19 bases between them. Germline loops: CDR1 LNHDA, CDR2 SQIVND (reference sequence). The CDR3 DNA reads TGTGCCACCTCCCGGCGGGAAGAGGGCTATGGCTACACCTTC. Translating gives CATSRREEGYGYTF. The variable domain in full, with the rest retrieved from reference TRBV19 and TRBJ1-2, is DGGITQSPKYLFRKEGQNVTLSCEQNLNHDAMYWYRQDPGQGLRLIYYSQIVNDFQKGDIAEGYSVSREKKESFPLTVTSAQKNPTAFYLCATSRREEGYGYTFGSGTRLTVV.

The CDR3 loop reads CAWSQGYSGNTIYF. CDR3 nucleotide sequence: TGTGCCTGGAGTCAGGGTTACTCTGGAAACACCATATATTTT. The V and J genes are TRBV30 and TRBJ1-3; maybe TRBD1 (5 bases). This CDR3 region has 14 residues. Germline CDR1 reads GTSNPN; CDR2 reads SVGIG (reference sequence). Trimming took 2 bases from V and 0 from J, leaving 8 bases between them. Looking up the rest from reference TRBV30 and TRBJ1-3 gives the full variable domain: SQTIHQWPATLVQPVGSPLSLECTVEGTSNPNLYWYRQAAGRGLQLLFYSVGIGQISSEVPQNLSASRPQDRQFILSSKKLLLSDSGFYLCAWSQGYSGNTIYFGEGSWLTVV.

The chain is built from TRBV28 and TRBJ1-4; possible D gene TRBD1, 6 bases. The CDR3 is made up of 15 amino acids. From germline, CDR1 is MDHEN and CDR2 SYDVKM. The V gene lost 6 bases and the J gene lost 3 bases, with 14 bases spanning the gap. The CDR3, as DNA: TGTGCCAGCAGCCAACAGGGTCTGGCTAATGAAAAACTGTTTTTT. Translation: CASSQQGLANEKLFF.

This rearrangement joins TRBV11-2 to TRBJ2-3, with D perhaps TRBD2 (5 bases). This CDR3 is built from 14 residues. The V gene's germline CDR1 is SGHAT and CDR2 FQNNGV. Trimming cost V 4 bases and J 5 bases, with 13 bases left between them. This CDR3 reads CASSYAGPQDTQYF. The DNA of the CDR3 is TGTGCCAGCAGCTATGCGGGTCCACAAGATACGCAGTATTTT.

The CDR3 sequence is CASSPWTASTDTQYF. The CDR3 nucleotides are TGTGCCAGCAGCCCTTGGACAGCAAGCACAGATACGCAGTATTTT. The rearrangement links TRBV11-2 to TRBJ2-3; TRBD1 is a possible D gene (6 bases). The CDR3 has 15 residues. CDR1 is SGHAT and CDR2 is FQNNGV in the germline V gene. V was pared by 5 bases and J by 0 bases, with 12 bases between.

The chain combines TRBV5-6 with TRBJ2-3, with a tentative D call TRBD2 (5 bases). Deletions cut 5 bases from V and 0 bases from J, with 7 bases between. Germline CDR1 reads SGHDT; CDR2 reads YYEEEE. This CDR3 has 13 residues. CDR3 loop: CASRPGSTDTQYF. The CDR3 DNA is TGTGCCAGCAGGCCGGGAAGCACAGATACGCAGTATTTT.

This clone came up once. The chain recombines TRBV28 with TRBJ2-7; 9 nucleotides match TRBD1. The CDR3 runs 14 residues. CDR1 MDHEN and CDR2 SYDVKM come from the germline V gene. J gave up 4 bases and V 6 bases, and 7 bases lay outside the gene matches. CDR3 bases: TGTGCCAGCAGCGTACAGGGGGCTCGGTACGAGCAGTACTTC. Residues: CASSVQGARYEQYF.

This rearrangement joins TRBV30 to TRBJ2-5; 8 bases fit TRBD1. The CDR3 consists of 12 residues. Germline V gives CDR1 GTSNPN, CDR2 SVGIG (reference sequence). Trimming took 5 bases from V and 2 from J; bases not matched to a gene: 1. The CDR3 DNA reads TGTGCCTGGGGGGACAGGCAAGAGACCCAGTACTTC. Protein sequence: CAWGDRQETQYF. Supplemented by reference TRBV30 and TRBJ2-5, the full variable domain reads SQTIHQWPATLVQPVGSPLSLECTVEGTSNPNLYWYRQAAGRGLQLLFYSVGIGQISSEVPQNLSASRPQDRQFILSSKKLLLSDSGFYLCAWGDRQETQYFGPGTRLLVL.

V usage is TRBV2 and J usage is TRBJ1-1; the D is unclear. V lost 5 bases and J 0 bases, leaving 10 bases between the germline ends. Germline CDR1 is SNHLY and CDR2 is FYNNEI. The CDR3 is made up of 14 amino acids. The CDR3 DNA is TGTGCCAGCAGTCGAACCGGTATGAACACTGAAGCTTTCTTT. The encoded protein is CASSRTGMNTEAFF.

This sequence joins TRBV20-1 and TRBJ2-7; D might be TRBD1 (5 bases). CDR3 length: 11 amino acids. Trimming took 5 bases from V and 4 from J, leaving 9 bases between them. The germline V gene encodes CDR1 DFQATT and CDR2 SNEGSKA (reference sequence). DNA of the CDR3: TGCAGTGCTCAGGACATTTACGAGCAGTACTTC. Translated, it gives CSAQDIYEQYF.

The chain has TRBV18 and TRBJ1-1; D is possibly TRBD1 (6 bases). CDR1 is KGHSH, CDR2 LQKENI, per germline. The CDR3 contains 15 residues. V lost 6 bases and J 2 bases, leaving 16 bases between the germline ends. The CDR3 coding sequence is TGTGCCAGCTCCCGTGAACAGGGTTCTAACACTGAAGCTTTCTTT. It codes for CASSREQGSNTEAFF.

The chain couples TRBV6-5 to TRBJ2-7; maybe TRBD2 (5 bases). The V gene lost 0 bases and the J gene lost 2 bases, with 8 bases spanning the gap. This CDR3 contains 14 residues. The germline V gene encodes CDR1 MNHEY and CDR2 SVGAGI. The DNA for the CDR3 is TGTGCCAGCAGTTACTCTAGCGCCGCCTACGAGCAGTACTTC. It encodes CASSYSSAAYEQYF.

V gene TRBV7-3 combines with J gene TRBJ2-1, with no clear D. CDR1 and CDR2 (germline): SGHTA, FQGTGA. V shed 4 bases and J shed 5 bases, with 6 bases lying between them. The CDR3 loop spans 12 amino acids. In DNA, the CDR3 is TGTGCCAGCAGCTCACAAGACAATGAGCAGTTCTTC. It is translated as CASSSQDNEQFF.

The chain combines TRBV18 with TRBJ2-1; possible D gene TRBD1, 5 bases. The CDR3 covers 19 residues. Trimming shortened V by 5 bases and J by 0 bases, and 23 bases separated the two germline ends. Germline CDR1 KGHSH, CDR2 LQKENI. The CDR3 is CASSGRQGSIRRSYNEQFF. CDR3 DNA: TGTGCCAGCTCAGGAAGGCAGGGAAGCATAAGACGCTCCTACAATGAGCAGTTCTTC.

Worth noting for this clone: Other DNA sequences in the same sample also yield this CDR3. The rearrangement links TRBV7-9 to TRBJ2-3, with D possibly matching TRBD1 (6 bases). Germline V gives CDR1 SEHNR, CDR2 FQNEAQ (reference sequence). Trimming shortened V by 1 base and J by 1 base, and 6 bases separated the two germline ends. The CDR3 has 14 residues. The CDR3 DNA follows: TGTGCCAGCAGCTTAGACAGGGGCACAGATACGCAGTATTTT. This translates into CASSLDRGTDTQYF.

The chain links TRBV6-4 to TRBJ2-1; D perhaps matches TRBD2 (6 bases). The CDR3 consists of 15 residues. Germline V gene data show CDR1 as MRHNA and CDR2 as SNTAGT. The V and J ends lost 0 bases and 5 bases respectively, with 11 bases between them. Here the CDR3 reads CASSDSPGGDNEQFF. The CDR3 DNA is TGTGCCAGCAGTGACTCCCCCGGGGGAGACAATGAGCAGTTCTTC.

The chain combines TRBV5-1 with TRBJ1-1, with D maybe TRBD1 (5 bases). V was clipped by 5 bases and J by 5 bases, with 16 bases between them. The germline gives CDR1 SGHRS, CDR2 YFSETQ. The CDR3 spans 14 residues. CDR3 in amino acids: CASRKRDKGTEAFF. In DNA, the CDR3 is TGCGCCAGCAGAAAAAGGGATAAGGGGACTGAAGCTTTCTTT.

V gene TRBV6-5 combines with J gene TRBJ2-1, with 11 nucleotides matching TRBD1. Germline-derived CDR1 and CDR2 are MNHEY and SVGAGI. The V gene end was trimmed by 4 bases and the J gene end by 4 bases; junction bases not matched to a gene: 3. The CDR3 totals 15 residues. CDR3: CASSSGTGGYNEQFF. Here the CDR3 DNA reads TGTGCCAGCAGTTCCGGGACAGGGGGTTACAATGAGCAGTTCTTC.

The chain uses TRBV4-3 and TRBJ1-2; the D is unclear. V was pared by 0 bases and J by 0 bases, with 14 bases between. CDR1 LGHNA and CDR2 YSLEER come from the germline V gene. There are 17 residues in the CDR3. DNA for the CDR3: TGCGCCAGCAGCCAAGAAAGCGGGGAGGTGGCTAACTATGGCTACACCTTC. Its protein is CASSQESGEVANYGYTF.

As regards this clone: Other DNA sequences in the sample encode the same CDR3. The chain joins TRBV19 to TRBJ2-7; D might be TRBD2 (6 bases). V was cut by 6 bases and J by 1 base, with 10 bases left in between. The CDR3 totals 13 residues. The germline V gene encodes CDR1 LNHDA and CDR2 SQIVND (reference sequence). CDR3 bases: TGTGCCAGTAGCTTTAGCGGATCCTACGAGCAGTACTTC. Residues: CASSFSGSYEQYF.

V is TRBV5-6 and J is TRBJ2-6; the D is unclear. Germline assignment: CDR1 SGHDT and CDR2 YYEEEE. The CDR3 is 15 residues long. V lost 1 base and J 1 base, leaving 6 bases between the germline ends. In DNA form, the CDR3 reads TGTGCCAGCAGCTTGAGCCTTTCTGGGGCCAACGTCCTGACTTTC. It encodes CASSLSLSGANVLTF.

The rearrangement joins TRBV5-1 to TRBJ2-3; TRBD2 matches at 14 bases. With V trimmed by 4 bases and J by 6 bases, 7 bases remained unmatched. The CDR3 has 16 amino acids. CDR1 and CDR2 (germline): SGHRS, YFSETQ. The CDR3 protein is CASSPGTSGRLDTQYF. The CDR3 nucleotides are TGCGCCAGCAGCCCTGGGACTAGCGGGAGACTGGATACGCAGTATTTT. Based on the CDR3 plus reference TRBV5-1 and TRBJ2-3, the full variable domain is KAGVTQTPRYLIKTRGQQVTLSCSPISGHRSVSWYQQTPGQGLQFLFEYFSETQRNKGNFPGRFSGRQFSNSRSEMNVSTLELGDSALYLCASSPGTSGRLDTQYFGPGTRLTVL.

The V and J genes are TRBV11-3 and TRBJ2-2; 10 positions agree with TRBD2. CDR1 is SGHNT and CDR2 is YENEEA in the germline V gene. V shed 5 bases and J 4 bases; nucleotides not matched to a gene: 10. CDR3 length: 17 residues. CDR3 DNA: TGTGCCAGCAGCGGGGCTAGCGGGAGTATGGGCACCGGGGAGCTGTTTTTT. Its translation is CASSGASGSMGTGELFF.

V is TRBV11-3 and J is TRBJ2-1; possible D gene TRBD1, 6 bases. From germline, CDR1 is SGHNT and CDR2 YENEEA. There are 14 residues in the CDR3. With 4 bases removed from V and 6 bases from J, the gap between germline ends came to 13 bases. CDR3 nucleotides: TGTGCCAGCAGCTCAAACAGGGCCTCCAATGAGCAGTTCTTC. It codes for CASSSNRASNEQFF.

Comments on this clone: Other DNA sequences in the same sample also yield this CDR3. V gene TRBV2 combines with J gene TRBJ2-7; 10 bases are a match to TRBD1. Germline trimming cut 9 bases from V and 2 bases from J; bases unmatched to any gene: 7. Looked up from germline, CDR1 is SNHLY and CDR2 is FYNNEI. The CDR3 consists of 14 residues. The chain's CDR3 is CASRRQGATYEQYF. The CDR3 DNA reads TGTGCCAGTAGGAGACAGGGGGCGACCTACGAGCAGTACTTC.

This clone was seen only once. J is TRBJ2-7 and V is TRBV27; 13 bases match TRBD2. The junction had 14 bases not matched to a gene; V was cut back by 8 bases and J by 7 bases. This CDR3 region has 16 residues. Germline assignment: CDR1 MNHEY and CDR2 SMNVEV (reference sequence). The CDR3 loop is CASRSIGLAGAEEQYF. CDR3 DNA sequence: TGTGCCAGCCGTTCCATCGGACTAGCGGGAGCGGAAGAGCAGTACTTC.

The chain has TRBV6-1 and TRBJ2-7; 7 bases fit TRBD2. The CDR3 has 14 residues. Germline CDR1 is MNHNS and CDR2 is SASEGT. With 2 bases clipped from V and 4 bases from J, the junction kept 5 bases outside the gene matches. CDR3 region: CASSEIGLEYEQYF. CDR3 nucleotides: TGTGCCAGCAGTGAAATTGGACTAGAGTACGAGCAGTACTTC.

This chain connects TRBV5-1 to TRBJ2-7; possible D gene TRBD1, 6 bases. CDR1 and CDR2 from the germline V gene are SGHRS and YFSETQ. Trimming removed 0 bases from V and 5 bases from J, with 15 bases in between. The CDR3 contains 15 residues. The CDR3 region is CASSLVVPGTHEQYF. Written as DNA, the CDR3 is TGCGCCAGCAGCTTGGTAGTACCGGGGACACACGAGCAGTACTTC.

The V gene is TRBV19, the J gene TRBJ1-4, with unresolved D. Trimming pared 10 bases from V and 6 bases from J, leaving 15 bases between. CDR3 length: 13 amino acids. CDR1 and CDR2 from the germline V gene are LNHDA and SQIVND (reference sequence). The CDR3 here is CATASVSDEKLFF. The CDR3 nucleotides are TGTGCCACTGCTAGCGTGAGTGATGAAAAACTGTTTTTT.